Sequencing of this T cell receptor beta chain was carried out in a study of somatic mutations in cytotoxic T cells in rheumatoid arthritis. The overall study: Flow sorting yielded some V beta antibody-stained T-cell populations at nearly 100% purity, among them V beta1+ cells sequenced for TCRB.

As to this clone: As yet, its antigen is unknown.

Study-level results: The study found that the largest CD8+ clone exceeded 20% of CD8+ cells in about an eighth of the roughly 65 patients. With advancing age, CD8+ clonality climbed in rheumatoid arthritis patients but did not rise in healthy controls. A finding that went unadjusted for multiple comparisons was the slight underrepresentation of TRBV07 in rheumatoid arthritis patients.

Germline CDR1 is SEHNR and CDR2 is FQNEAQ (reference sequence). V shed 5 bases and J shed 4 bases, with 9 bases lying between them. The CDR3 extends over 12 amino acids. The method was immunoSEQ multiplex PCR; TCRdb's version includes in-frame clones alone and lacks a portion of them. The sample lists under 5,000 clones, around 78% occurring once. The rearrangement uses TRBV7-9 and TRBJ2-7; a possible D gene is TRBD1 (6 bases). This sample comprised CD8+ T cells sorted from blood, obtained at a follow-up visit. The receptor was isolated from a man in his forties with rheumatoid arthritis. For the CDR3, the DNA is TGTGCCAGCAGCAGAACAGGGTACGAGCAGTACTTC. Translation gives CASSRTGYEQYF.